The 20 T cell receptor beta chains below were found in one sample sequenced in a study of blood T cell repertoires in COVID-19 (dated by TCRdb to 2020 to 2021). The library was made by the immunoSEQ multiplex PCR assay. The immuneACCESS repertoire file appears here via TCRdb, limited to in-frame rearrangements. These files lack a portion of the clones; in checked studies, under half of the deficit traces to unresolved V genes, and the cause of the others is not known. In all, the sample holds 58,000 or so clones, and under 80% of those were seen once. About 5.3% of the sample is taken by the ten largest. The sequenced material came from peripheral blood. These receptors were collected from a human donor in a cohort sampled during active COVID-19.

This chain connects TRBV5-1 to TRBJ2-7, with TRBD1 matching 7 bases. Germline V gene sequence: CDR1 SGHRS, CDR2 YFSETQ. With V trimmed by 4 bases and J by 0 bases, 10 bases remained unmatched. This CDR3 spans 16 amino acids. Written as DNA, the CDR3 is TGCGCCAGCAGCAAGGGGACAGTCTCGAGCTCCTACGAGCAGTACTTC. Its translation: CASSKGTVSSSYEQYF.

This clone was recorded once. The chain carries TRBV7-3 and TRBJ2-2; a weak D match, TRBD2 (7 bases). CDR3 length equals 16 residues. The germline gives CDR1 SGHTA, CDR2 FQGTGA. The V gene lost 4 bases and the J gene lost 6 bases, with 18 bases spanning the gap. The CDR3 loop is CASSSPLGGRAGELFF. The CDR3 coding sequence is TGTGCCAGCAGCTCCCCGCTGGGGGGGCGAGCCGGGGAGCTGTTTTTT. Combining the CDR3 with reference TRBV7-3 and TRBJ2-2 gives the whole variable domain GAGVSQTPSNKVTEKGKYVELRCDPISGHTALYWYRQSLGQGPEFLIYFQGTGAADDSGLPNDRFFAVRPEGSVSTLKIQRTERGDSAVYLCASSSPLGGRAGELFFGEGSRLTVL.

The rearrangement joins TRBV9 to TRBJ1-4, with D possibly matching TRBD1 (6 bases). From germline, CDR1 is SGDLS and CDR2 YYNGEE. Trimming stripped 0 bases from V and 8 bases from J, with 14 bases between. The CDR3 length is 15 residues. The CDR3 nucleotides read TGTGCCAGCAGCGTAGCTCCGCAGGGGAACGAAAAACTGTTTTTT. This codes for CASSVAPQGNEKLFF.

The chain carries TRBV20-1 and TRBJ1-1; D possibly corresponds to TRBD1 (5 bases). The CDR3 length is 14 residues. V lost 3 bases, J lost 5 bases, and 16 bases lay in between. Germline V gene sequence: CDR1 DFQATT, CDR2 SNEGSKA (reference sequence). CDR3 sequence reads: CSASHGPGGTEAFF. CDR3 in DNA: TGCAGTGCTAGTCATGGCCCCGGGGGTACTGAAGCTTTCTTT.

This chain uses TRBV7-9 with TRBJ2-7, with TRBD1 matching 12 bases. After removal of 3 bases from V and 1 base from J, the junction contained 13 bases not matched to a gene. The CDR3 has 19 amino acids. Germline CDR1 reads SEHNR; CDR2 reads FQNEAQ (reference sequence). The CDR3 is CASSFGTGGFQYRSYEQYF. The CDR3 DNA reads as TGTGCCAGCAGCTTCGGGACAGGGGGCTTCCAATATCGATCCTACGAGCAGTACTTC.

This clone was recorded only once. J is TRBJ1-6 and V is TRBV7-2, with TRBD1 matching 10 bases. V dropped 3 bases and J dropped 12; count of bases not matched to a gene: 8. This CDR3 is 15 amino acids long. The germline CDR1 and CDR2 sequences are SGHTA and FQGNSA. The CDR3 loop reads CASSFSGTGDRPLHF. The CDR3 nucleotides read TGTGCCAGCAGCTTTTCCGGGACAGGGGATCGACCCCTCCACTTT. Filled out from reference TRBV7-2 and TRBJ1-6, the complete variable domain reads GAGVSQSPSNKVTEKGKDVELRCDPISGHTALYWYRQSLGQGLEFLIYFQGNSAPDKSGLPSDRFSAERTGGSVSTLTIQRTQQEDSAVYLCASSFSGTGDRPLHFGNGTRLTVT.

The CDR3 loop reads CALGPQSSYEQYF. The CDR3 DNA reads as TGTGCCCTGGGGCCGCAGAGCTCCTACGAGCAGTACTTC. This chain links TRBV6-6 with TRBJ2-7; maybe TRBD1 (5 bases). Looked up from germline, CDR1 is MNHNY and CDR2 is SVGAGI (reference sequence). The CDR3 covers 13 residues. Trimming took 11 bases from V and 0 from J, leaving 14 bases between them.

This clone turned up a few times. This chain joins TRBV9 and TRBJ2-7, with TRBD1 as a possible D gene (5 bases). CDR3 length: 13 residues. Trimming shortened V by 0 bases and J by 3 bases, and 7 bases separated the two germline ends. The V gene's germline CDR1 is SGDLS and CDR2 YYNGEE. CDR3 in DNA: TGTGCCAGCAGCGTAGGACAGAACTACGAGCAGTACTTC. This encodes CASSVGQNYEQYF.

This clone was seen more than once but under ten times. The chain is built from TRBV30 and TRBJ1-6; no clear D gene. The CDR3 is 15 amino acids. Germline CDR1 and CDR2: GTSNPN and SVGIG (reference sequence). Trimming cost V 3 bases and J 0 bases, with 9 bases left between them. This CDR3 is CAWRSSNSYNSPLHF. CDR3 nucleotides: TGTGCCTGGAGATCTAGTAACTCCTATAATTCACCCCTCCACTTT.

The chain recombines TRBV6-1 with TRBJ1-5; the D gene is possibly TRBD1 (6 bases). The CDR3 covers 17 residues. Deletions cut 4 bases from V and 0 bases from J, with 16 bases between. Germline loops: CDR1 MNHNS, CDR2 SASEGT. The CDR3 protein is CASSGGTGLGSNQPQHF. The CDR3 DNA reads TGTGCCAGCAGTGGAGGTACAGGGCTCGGTAGCAATCAGCCCCAGCATTTT.

This clone was seen more than once but under ten times. The chain recombines TRBV19 with TRBJ1-2; 11 bases are shared with TRBD1. Trimming at V came to 8 bases and at J to 13 bases, leaving 9 bases not matched to a gene. The CDR3 has 12 residues. The germline CDR1 and CDR2 sequences are LNHDA and SQIVND (reference sequence). The CDR3: CASGRTGGFGTF. The CDR3 DNA reads TGTGCCAGTGGGAGGACAGGGGGCTTTGGCACCTTC.

The V and J genes are TRBV3-1 (or the pseudogene TRBV3-2) and TRBJ2-7; tentatively, D is TRBD2 (7 bases). CDR3 length: 18 residues. Germline loops: CDR1 LGHDT, CDR2 YNNKEL (reference sequence). With 4 bases removed from V and 1 base from J, the gap between germline ends came to 23 bases. CDR3 region: CASSPWEGGPQGSYEQYF. CDR3 nucleotides: TGTGCCAGCAGCCCCTGGGAGGGGGGACCCCAAGGATCCTACGAGCAGTACTTC.

The CDR3 DNA reads as TGTGCCAGCAGTTTTGGACACCCCATATACAATGAGCAGTTCTTC. Its translation is CASSFGHPIYNEQFF. The rearrangement links TRBV27 to TRBJ2-1; D possibly corresponds to TRBD1 (5 bases). CDR1 is MNHEY and CDR2 is SMNVEV in the germline V gene (reference sequence). This CDR3 is 15 amino acids long. Trimming took 3 bases from V and 4 from J, leaving 13 bases between them.

This chain links TRBV6-5 with TRBJ1-2; the match to TRBD1 covers 9 bases. The CDR3 length is 14 residues. Germline lookup yields CDR1 MNHEY and CDR2 SVGAGI. Trimming cost V 2 bases and J 4 bases; bases outside gene matches: 2. CDR3 nucleotides: TGTGCCAGCAGTTACAGGGACAGGGCCTATGGCTACACCTTC. This codes for CASSYRDRAYGYTF.

The rearrangement links TRBV24-1 to TRBJ2-2, with D tentatively TRBD1 (5 bases). The CDR3 is made up of 17 amino acids. CDR1 is KGHDR and CDR2 is SFDVKD in the germline V gene. The V end was cut by 5 bases, the J end by 0 bases, with 15 bases between. CDR3 DNA sequence: TGTGCCACCAGTGCCCCCCAGGCAGGGTCGAACACCGGGGAGCTGTTTTTT. Its protein is CATSAPQAGSNTGELFF.

The rearrangement joins TRBV25-1 to TRBJ2-7; 7 bases align to TRBD2. The germline V gene encodes CDR1 MGHDK and CDR2 SYGVNS. This CDR3 has 13 amino acids. Trimming took 6 bases from V and 6 from J; bases not matched to a gene: 8. The CDR3 sequence is CASRDSGGIEQYF. The DNA of the CDR3 is TGTGCCAGCAGGGACTCGGGGGGAATCGAGCAGTACTTC.

The DNA of the CDR3 is TGTGCCAGCGGACTAGCGGGATTGCTACATACGCAGTATTTT. It yields the protein CASGLAGLLHTQYF. The rearrangement uses TRBV27 and TRBJ2-3; 12 positions match TRBD2. The trim removed 8 bases at V and 7 bases at J, leaving 7 bases unmatched. This CDR3 contains 14 residues. Germline V gives CDR1 MNHEY, CDR2 SMNVEV (reference sequence).

This clone was observed a single time. The V and J genes are TRBV19 and TRBJ1-1; possible D gene TRBD1, 6 bases. There are 14 residues in the CDR3. Trimming pared 8 bases from V and 0 bases from J, leaving 13 bases between. Germline V CDR1 and CDR2: LNHDA, SQIVND (reference sequence). CDR3 region: CASYHRDMNTEAFF. The CDR3 nucleotides are TGTGCCAGTTATCACAGGGATATGAACACTGAAGCTTTCTTT.

The V call is TRBV2, the J call TRBJ2-5; 12 positions agree with TRBD2. Trimming removed 1 base from V and 4 bases from J; junction bases left unmatched: 1. In germline, CDR1 is SNHLY, CDR2 FYNNEI. This CDR3 has 15 amino acids. The CDR3 sequence is CASSEGLAGVETQYF. The CDR3 DNA is TGTGCCAGCAGTGAAGGACTAGCGGGAGTAGAGACCCAGTACTTC.

CDR3: CASSSGLAGGSYEQYF. The CDR3 region has the DNA TGTGCCAGCAGCTCGGGACTAGCGGGAGGTTCCTACGAGCAGTACTTC. The genes are TRBV11-2 and TRBJ2-7; 15 nucleotides match TRBD2. Trimming removed 4 bases from V and 1 base from J; junction bases left unmatched: 2. Germline CDR1 reads SGHAT; CDR2 reads FQNNGV. The CDR3 sequence is 16 residues long.